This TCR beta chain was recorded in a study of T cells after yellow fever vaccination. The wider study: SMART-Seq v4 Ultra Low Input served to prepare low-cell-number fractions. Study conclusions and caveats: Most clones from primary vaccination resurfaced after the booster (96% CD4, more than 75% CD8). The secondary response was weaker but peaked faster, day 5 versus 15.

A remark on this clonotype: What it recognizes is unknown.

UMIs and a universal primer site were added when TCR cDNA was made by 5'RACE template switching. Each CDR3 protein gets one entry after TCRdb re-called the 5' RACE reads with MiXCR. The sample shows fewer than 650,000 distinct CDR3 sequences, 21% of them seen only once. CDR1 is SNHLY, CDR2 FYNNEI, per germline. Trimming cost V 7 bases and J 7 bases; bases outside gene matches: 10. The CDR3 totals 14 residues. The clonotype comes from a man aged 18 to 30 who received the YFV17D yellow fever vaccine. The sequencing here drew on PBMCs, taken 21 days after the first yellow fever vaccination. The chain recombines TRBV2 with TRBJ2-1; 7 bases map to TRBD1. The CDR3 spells CASTGTARFNEQFF. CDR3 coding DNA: TGTGCCAGCACCGGGACAGCTAGATTTAATGAGCAGTTCTTC.